Each of the 32 T cell receptor beta chains below was sequenced from the same sample in a study of T-cell reconstitution after alpha-beta-depleted transplantation in children. Molecular barcoding with unique molecular identifiers was used for the TCRbeta library. Each CDR3 protein is one row after TCRdb ran MiXCR on the PCR reads. The sample records roughly 670,000 distinct CDR3 sequences, around 12% being singletons. The sample was PBMCs, taken before TCRalphabeta/CD19-depleted stem cell transplant. All receptors come from a girl aged 2-9 years with congenital amegakaryocytic thrombocytopenia, due to receive a stem cell transplant.

This clonotype was found many times. The CDR3 loop reads CASSDPLRDSVFEQYF. The CDR3 DNA reads TGTGCCAGCAGTGACCCTCTCCGGGACAGTGTGTTCGAGCAGTACTTC. The chain carries TRBV12-3 or TRBV12-4 and TRBJ2-7; 7 nucleotides match TRBD1. This CDR3 region has 16 residues. Losses at the gene ends were 5 bases for V and 6 bases for J; bases not matched to a gene: 16.

The chain recombines TRBV30 with TRBJ2-7; TRBD2 agrees at 14 bases. The CDR3 consists of 15 residues. Germline V gene sequence: CDR1 GTSNPN, CDR2 SVGIG (reference sequence). The V gene end was trimmed by 4 bases and the J gene end by 2 bases; junction bases not matched to a gene: 4. The CDR3 loop reads CAWNLGLAGAYEQYF. CDR3 coding DNA: TGTGCCTGGAACTTGGGACTAGCGGGGGCCTACGAGCAGTACTTC.

This chain joins TRBV5-6 and TRBJ2-7, with D possibly being TRBD2 (7 bases). CDR3 length: 15 amino acids. Deletions cut 4 bases from V and 6 bases from J, with 20 bases between. The V gene's germline CDR1 is SGHDT and CDR2 YYEEEE. The DNA of the CDR3 is TGTGCCAGCAGCGGCCTGGGCGGGGGCGTTTCCGAGCAGTACTTC. Its translation is CASSGLGGGVSEQYF.

There are a few counts of this clonotype. The V gene is TRBV27, the J gene TRBJ2-2; TRBD1 aligns across 8 bases. V lost 3 bases to trimming and J lost 1 base; unmatched junction nucleotides: 4. This CDR3 has 16 residues. Germline lookup yields CDR1 MNHEY and CDR2 SMNVEV (reference sequence). The CDR3, as DNA: TGTGCCAGCAGTTTTTCGGACAGGGTGAACACCGGGGAGCTGTTTTTT. Protein product: CASSFSDRVNTGELFF.

The CDR3 here is CASRSVGGNHEQYF. Written as DNA, the CDR3 is TGTGCCAGCAGGTCGGTGGGAGGTAACCACGAGCAGTACTTC. The chain joins TRBV27 to TRBJ2-7, with D possibly being TRBD2 (6 bases). This CDR3 spans 14 amino acids. Germline values: CDR1 MNHEY, CDR2 SMNVEV (reference sequence). V gave up 6 bases and J gave up 5 bases, with 17 bases separating them.

This clonotype was found many times. V gene TRBV7-9 combines with J gene TRBJ2-3, with D unresolved. The CDR3 totals 15 residues. The germline gives CDR1 SEHNR, CDR2 FQNEAQ (reference sequence). V lost 5 bases to trimming and J lost 0 bases, with 12 bases between them. CDR3 sequence (DNA): TGTGCCAGCAGCGCTCCTAGTCCCAGCACAGATACGCAGTATTTT. Translated: CASSAPSPSTDTQYF.

The gene calls are TRBV9 and TRBJ2-3; 8 bases are a match to TRBD1. The CDR3 is 16 residues long. Germline V gene lookup returns CDR1 SGDLS and CDR2 YYNGEE. Losses at the gene ends were 3 bases for V and 0 bases for J; bases not matched to a gene: 6. In DNA form, the CDR3 reads TGTGCCAGCAGCGCCCAACAGGGGGGAAGCACAGATACGCAGTATTTT. Encoded protein: CASSAQQGGSTDTQYF.

The gene calls are TRBV12-3 or TRBV12-4 and TRBJ1-2, with 9 positions matching TRBD1. With V trimmed by 8 bases and J by 8 bases, 15 bases remained unmatched. The CDR3 loop spans 15 amino acids. As DNA, the CDR3 is TGTGCCAGCTCATCGGGCGGGACAGGGTCGAGAGGCTACACCTTC. Its translation: CASSSGGTGSRGYTF.

As concerns this clonotype: One end of the junction does not line up with germline, which may come from a read error. CDR3 nucleotide sequence: TGTGCCAGCAGCTCTATAGCGGGAGAGGAAACCAATGGGCAGTTCTTC. Its translation: CASSSIAGEETNGQFF. The chain has TRBV14 and TRBJ2-1, with 9 bases matching TRBD2. This CDR3 has 16 amino acids. The germline V gene has CDR1 SGHDN and CDR2 FVKESK.

This clonotype was seen repeatedly, ten times or more. The J gene is TRBJ1-5, the V gene TRBV20-1, with 7 positions matching TRBD1. V shed 3 bases, J shed 5 bases, and the junction held 13 bases outside the gene matches. The CDR3 loop spans 16 amino acids. The germline gives CDR1 DFQATT, CDR2 SNEGSKA (reference sequence). As DNA, the CDR3 is TGCAGTGCTAGGGGGGGAGGTGGGACAGTGGATCAGCCCCAGCATTTT. This translates into CSARGGGGTVDQPQHF.

This clonotype was seen a handful of times. V is TRBV20-1 and J is TRBJ2-3; 9 bases line up with TRBD2. V trimming: 1 base; J trimming: 4 bases; junction bases outside the gene matches: 3. Germline V CDR1 and CDR2: DFQATT, SNEGSKA (reference sequence). The CDR3 contains 14 residues. Here the CDR3 DNA reads TGCAGTGCTAGAGTAGCGGGAGTAGCAGATACGCAGTATTTT. It translates to CSARVAGVADTQYF.

This clonotype was seen at least ten times. The chain employs TRBV29-1 and TRBJ2-1; perhaps D is TRBD1 or TRBD2 (5 bases each). The CDR3 loop spans 13 amino acids. CDR1 SQVTM and CDR2 ANQGSEA come from the germline V gene. The V end lost 7 bases, the J end lost 2 bases, and 12 bases lay between the germline ends. The CDR3 is CSATGRTYNEQFF. CDR3 sequence (DNA): TGCAGCGCCACGGGACGGACCTACAATGAGCAGTTCTTC.

The chain links TRBV2 to TRBJ2-1; 14 bases match TRBD2. With 6 bases clipped from V and 10 bases from J, the junction kept 5 bases outside the gene matches. Germline V gene lookup returns CDR1 SNHLY and CDR2 FYNNEI. The CDR3 sequence is 14 residues long. CDR3 nucleotide sequence: TGTGCCAGCAGGGGACTAGCGGGAGTTTCGGAGCAGTTCTTC. This translates into CASRGLAGVSEQFF.

This clonotype came up many times. This chain connects TRBV27 to TRBJ2-1; 10 bases fit TRBD1. Germline loops: CDR1 MNHEY, CDR2 SMNVEV (reference sequence). The length of the CDR3 is 16 residues. The junction had 15 bases not matched to a gene; V was cut back by 7 bases and J by 9 bases. CDR3 amino acids: CASTPISGQGSGEQFF. CDR3 nucleotides: TGTGCCAGCACCCCGATATCGGGACAGGGGTCGGGTGAGCAGTTCTTC.

This clonotype was seen at least ten times. The J gene is TRBJ2-1, the V gene TRBV20-1; maybe TRBD2 (5 bases). This CDR3 spans 14 amino acids. Germline-derived CDR1 and CDR2 are DFQATT and SNEGSKA (reference sequence). Trimming took 2 bases from V and 4 from J, leaving 12 bases between them. This chain's CDR3 is CSARSGGIYNEQFF. CDR3 nucleotide sequence: TGCAGTGCTAGAAGCGGCGGAATTTACAATGAGCAGTTCTTC.

The sample holds many counts of this clonotype. This chain links TRBV14 with TRBJ2-1; 11 positions match TRBD2. Trimming cost V 2 bases and J 8 bases; bases outside gene matches: 8. Germline V gene sequence: CDR1 SGHDN, CDR2 FVKESK. The CDR3 totals 16 residues. The CDR3: CASSQMGLADPHEQFF. CDR3 DNA: TGTGCCAGCAGCCAAATGGGACTAGCGGACCCTCATGAGCAGTTCTTC.

This clonotype occurred many times. The genes are TRBV28 and TRBJ2-2; TRBD2 might be the D (5 bases). Germline loops: CDR1 MDHEN, CDR2 SYDVKM. Trimming removed 5 bases from V and 3 bases from J, with 10 bases in between. The CDR3 extends over 14 amino acids. CDR3 nucleotide sequence: TGTGCCAGCAGTCTAGTTAGCGACACCGGGGAGCTGTTTTTT. Residues: CASSLVSDTGELFF.

This clonotype was seen ten or more times. The J gene is TRBJ1-1, the V gene TRBV5-1; 9 bases align to TRBD1. Trimming removed 0 bases from V and 8 bases from J; junction bases left unmatched: 14. The CDR3 loop spans 17 amino acids. The germline V gene has CDR1 SGHRS and CDR2 YFSETQ. This CDR3 is CASSLVYLGQGFVEAFF. Here the CDR3 DNA reads TGCGCCAGCAGCTTGGTTTATTTAGGACAGGGGTTTGTCGAAGCTTTCTTT.

This clonotype showed up just once. A much larger clone lies a single base off, so this may be a read error. The chain links TRBV27 to TRBJ2-7, with D maybe TRBD2 (7 bases). Germline V gives CDR1 MNHEY, CDR2 SMNVEV (reference sequence). The CDR3 consists of 16 residues. The CDR3 coding sequence is TGTGCCAGCGGTTTATGGGGGGGCTCCTCCATCTCCGAGCAGTACTTC. It translates to CASGLWGGSSISEQYF.

This clonotype was detected ten times or more. This chain links TRBV20-1 with TRBJ2-4, with 15 bases aligning to TRBD2. This CDR3 contains 17 residues. V trimming: 2 bases; J trimming: 0 bases; junction bases outside the gene matches: 2. Germline V CDR1 and CDR2: DFQATT, SNEGSKA (reference sequence). CDR3 sequence: CSARPGLAGGAKNIQYF. As DNA, the CDR3 is TGCAGTGCTAGACCGGGACTAGCGGGGGGAGCCAAAAACATTCAGTACTTC.

In its sample, this clonotype was seen once. The V and J genes are TRBV12-3 or TRBV12-4 and TRBJ2-7, with TRBD2 identical over 7 bases. With V trimmed by 6 bases and J by 3 bases, 8 bases remained unmatched. The CDR3 runs to 14 residues. The CDR3 coding sequence is TGTGCCAGCAGGCTGGGGAGGGTAAGCTACGAGCAGTACTTC. It codes for CASRLGRVSYEQYF.

This clonotype was counted ten times or more. V and J are TRBV29-1 and TRBJ2-1; no definite D call. The CDR3 spans 12 residues. Trimming took off 4 bases at V and 4 bases at J, with 8 bases between the two ends. The germline V gene encodes CDR1 SQVTM and CDR2 ANQGSEA. The CDR3 DNA reads as TGCAGCGTTGCCCTAGGGTACAATGAGCAGTTCTTC. It translates to CSVALGYNEQFF.

The chain recombines TRBV25-1 with TRBJ2-1; D gene uncertain. This CDR3 spans 13 amino acids. Germline V CDR1 and CDR2: MGHDK, SYGVNS. V lost 10 bases and J 0 bases, leaving 10 bases between the germline ends. The CDR3 DNA sequence: TGTGCCACCAAAGGTAGCTCCTACAATGAGCAGTTCTTC. Translation: CATKGSSYNEQFF.

The chain recombines TRBV6-1 with TRBJ2-1; D possibly corresponds to TRBD2 (5 bases). Trimming took off 8 bases at V and 0 bases at J, with 17 bases between the two ends. Germline-derived CDR1 and CDR2 are MNHNS and SASEGT. The length of the CDR3 is 16 residues. The CDR3 protein is CASPWRQKSSYNEQFF. CDR3 sequence (DNA): TGTGCCAGCCCCTGGAGGCAGAAGAGCTCCTACAATGAGCAGTTCTTC.

In its sample, this clonotype was seen a few times. CDR3 DNA: TGTGCCAGCAGCTCACCGGACTGGGGGTCCTACAATGAGCAGTTCTTC. Its translation is CASSSPDWGSYNEQFF. V and J are TRBV7-8 and TRBJ2-1; either TRBD1 or TRBD2 may fit D (5 bases each). In germline, CDR1 is SGHVS, CDR2 FQNEAQ. This CDR3 comprises 16 residues. V was shortened by 4 bases and J by 1 base, with 14 bases between the two germline ends.

Remarks on this clonotype: A junction boundary mismatches the germline segment, possibly from a read error. The chain couples TRBV12-3 or TRBV12-4 to TRBJ2-3, with 7 nucleotides matching TRBD2. The CDR3 runs 13 residues. CDR3 DNA: TGTGCCACCAGTCCAACTAGCGCACATACGCAGTATTTT. Encoded protein: CATSPTSAHTQYF.

This clonotype was observed at least ten times. This chain connects TRBV20-1 to TRBJ2-1; D is possibly TRBD1 (5 bases). Looked up from germline, CDR1 is DFQATT and CDR2 is SNEGSKA (reference sequence). This CDR3 has 14 residues. V was trimmed by 6 bases and J by 4 bases, leaving 16 bases between them. Here the CDR3 DNA reads TGCAGTGCAGCAGGCGGAAGGGGTTACAATGAGCAGTTCTTC. Translating gives CSAAGGRGYNEQFF.

At least ten counts were recorded for this clonotype. V and J are TRBV20-1 and TRBJ2-1, with D unresolved. The CDR3 consists of 16 residues. The V gene's germline CDR1 is DFQATT and CDR2 SNEGSKA (reference sequence). The V and J ends lost 0 bases and 2 bases respectively, with 14 bases between them. CDR3 coding DNA: TGCAGTGCTAGAGATAGGGCTCCGGAAGCCTACAATGAGCAGTTCTTC. This codes for CSARDRAPEAYNEQFF.

This clonotype was found a few times. V is TRBV7-3 and J is TRBJ2-1; D might be TRBD1 or TRBD2, each matching 5 bases. Germline CDR1 SGHTA, CDR2 FQGTGA. The CDR3 loop spans 13 amino acids. The V end was cut by 2 bases, the J end by 10 bases, with 12 bases between. The chain's CDR3 is CASSLGMRGEQFF. CDR3 DNA: TGTGCCAGCAGCTTAGGGATGAGGGGCGAGCAGTTCTTC.

The chain uses TRBV20-1 and TRBJ2-3; D remains unclear. V shed 6 bases and J shed 4 bases, with 14 bases lying between them. CDR3 size: 13 residues. Germline-derived CDR1 and CDR2 are DFQATT and SNEGSKA (reference sequence). The CDR3: CSADVVNADTQYF. CDR3 nucleotide sequence: TGCAGTGCCGATGTGGTAAACGCAGATACGCAGTATTTT.

This clonotype was seen many times. The chain employs TRBV5-1 and TRBJ2-5; weak D call: TRBD2 (5 bases). With 6 bases removed from V and 1 base from J, the gap between germline ends came to 13 bases. This CDR3 is 14 amino acids long. From germline, CDR1 is SGHRS and CDR2 YFSETQ. CDR3 DNA: TGCGCCAGCACCCCGACTACTCTCCAAGAGACCCAGTACTTC. This encodes CASTPTTLQETQYF.

The chain uses TRBV3-1 and TRBJ2-7; 7 nucleotides line up with TRBD2. The CDR3 covers 15 residues. Germline loops: CDR1 LGHDT, CDR2 YNNKEL (reference sequence). With 4 bases clipped from V and 3 bases from J, the junction kept 9 bases outside the gene matches. This chain's CDR3 is CASSRLRLALYEQYF. The CDR3, as DNA: TGTGCCAGCAGCCGACTCAGACTAGCCCTCTACGAGCAGTACTTC.